Given below is one TCR beta chain in context. The conserved phenylalanine or tryptophan normally closing the CDR3 is absent here, so this likely arose from a read error. The library came from three nested PCR rounds adapted from ARM-PCR protocols. MiXCR, applied by TCRdb to the multiplex PCR reads, yields one record per CDR3 protein. This table has some 70,000 distinct CDR3 sequences, around 65% appearing once. RNA was extracted from bulk tissue without any cell sorting. The normal lung tissue was taken more than 3 cm from the tumor edge. The CDR3 sequence is 14 residues long. The germline V gene has CDR1 SGHAT and CDR2 FQDESV (reference sequence). The data stem from a study of tumor and adjacent non-tumor tissue in lung cancer.

This receptor was identified in a woman between 50 and 59 years old with non-small cell lung cancer. The specimen was distant non-tumor lung tissue. This chain connects TRBV11-1 to TRBJ2-3, with 7 bases aligning to TRBD1. DNA of the CDR3: TGTGCCAGTAGCATAGCTACAGGGGCTGATAGGCAGTATCTT. This translates into CASSIATGADRQYL.